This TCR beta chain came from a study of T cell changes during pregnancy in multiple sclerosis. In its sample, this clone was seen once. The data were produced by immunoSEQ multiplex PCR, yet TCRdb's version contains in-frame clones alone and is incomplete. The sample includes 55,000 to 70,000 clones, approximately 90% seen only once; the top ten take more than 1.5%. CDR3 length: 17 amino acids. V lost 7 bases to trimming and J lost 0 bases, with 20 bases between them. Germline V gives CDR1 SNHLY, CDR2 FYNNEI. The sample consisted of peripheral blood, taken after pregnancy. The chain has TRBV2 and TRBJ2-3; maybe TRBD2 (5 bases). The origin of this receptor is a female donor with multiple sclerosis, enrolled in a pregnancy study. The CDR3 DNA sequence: TGTGCCAGCACTATGTATGCTCGGAGCGGAAGCACAGATACGCAGTATTTT. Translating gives CASTMYARSGSTDTQYF.